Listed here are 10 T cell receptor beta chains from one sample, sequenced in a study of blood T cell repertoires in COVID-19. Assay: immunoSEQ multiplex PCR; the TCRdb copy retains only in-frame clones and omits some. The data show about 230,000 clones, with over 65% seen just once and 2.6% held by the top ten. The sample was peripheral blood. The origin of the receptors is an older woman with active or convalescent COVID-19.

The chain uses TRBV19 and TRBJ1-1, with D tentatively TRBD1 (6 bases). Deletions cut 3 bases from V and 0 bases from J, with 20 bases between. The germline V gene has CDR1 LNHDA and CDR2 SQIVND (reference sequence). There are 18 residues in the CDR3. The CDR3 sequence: CASSIYTGTIVLNTEAFF. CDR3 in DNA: TGTGCCAGTAGTATTTACACAGGGACCATAGTATTGAACACTGAAGCTTTCTTT.

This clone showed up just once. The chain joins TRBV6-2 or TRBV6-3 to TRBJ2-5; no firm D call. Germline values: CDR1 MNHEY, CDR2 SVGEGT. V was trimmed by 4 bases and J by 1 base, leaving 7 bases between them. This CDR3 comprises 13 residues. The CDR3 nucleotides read TGTGCCAGCAGTTCCACCAGCCAAGAGACCCAGTACTTC. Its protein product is CASSSTSQETQYF.

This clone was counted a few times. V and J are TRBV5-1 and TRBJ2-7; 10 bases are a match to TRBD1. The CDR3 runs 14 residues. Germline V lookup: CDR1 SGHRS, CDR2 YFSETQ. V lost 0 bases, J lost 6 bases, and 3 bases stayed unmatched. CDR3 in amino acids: CASSLEGQGFEQYF. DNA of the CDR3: TGCGCCAGCAGCTTGGAGGGACAGGGGTTCGAGCAGTACTTC.

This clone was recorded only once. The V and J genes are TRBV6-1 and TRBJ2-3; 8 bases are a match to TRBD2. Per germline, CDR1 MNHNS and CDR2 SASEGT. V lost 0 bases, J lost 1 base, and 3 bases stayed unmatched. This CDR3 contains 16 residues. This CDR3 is CASSEAGGVGTDTQYF. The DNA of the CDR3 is TGTGCCAGCAGTGAAGCCGGGGGGGTGGGCACAGATACGCAGTATTTT.

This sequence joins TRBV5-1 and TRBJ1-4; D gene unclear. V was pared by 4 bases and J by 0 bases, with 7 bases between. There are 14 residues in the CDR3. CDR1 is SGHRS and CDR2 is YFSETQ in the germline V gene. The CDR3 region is CASSPTATNEKLFF. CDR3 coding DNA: TGCGCCAGCAGCCCTACAGCAACTAATGAAAAACTGTTTTTT.

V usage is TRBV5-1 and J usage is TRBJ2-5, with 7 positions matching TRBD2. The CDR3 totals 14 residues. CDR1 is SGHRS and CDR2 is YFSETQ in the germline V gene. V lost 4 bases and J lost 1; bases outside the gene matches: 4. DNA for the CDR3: TGCGCCAGCAGCCCGGGGGGTGGCCAAGAGACCCAGTACTTC. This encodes CASSPGGGQETQYF. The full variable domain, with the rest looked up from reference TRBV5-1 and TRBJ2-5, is KAGVTQTPRYLIKTRGQQVTLSCSPISGHRSVSWYQQTPGQGLQFLFEYFSETQRNKGNFPGRFSGRQFSNSRSEMNVSTLELGDSALYLCASSPGGGQETQYFGPGTRLLVL.

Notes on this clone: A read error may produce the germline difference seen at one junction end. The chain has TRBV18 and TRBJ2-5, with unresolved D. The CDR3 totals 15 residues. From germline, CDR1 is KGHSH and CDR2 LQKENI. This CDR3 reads CASSPLSSLQETQYF. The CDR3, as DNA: TGTGCCAGCTCCCCACTCTCCTCCCTACAAGAGACCCAGTACTTC. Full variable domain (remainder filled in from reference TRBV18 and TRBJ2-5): NAGVMQNPRHLVRRRGQEARLRCSPMKGHSHVYWYRQLPEEGLKFMVYLQKENIIDESGMPKERFSAEFPKEGPSILRIQQVVRGDSAAYFCASSPLSSLQETQYFGPGTRLLVL.

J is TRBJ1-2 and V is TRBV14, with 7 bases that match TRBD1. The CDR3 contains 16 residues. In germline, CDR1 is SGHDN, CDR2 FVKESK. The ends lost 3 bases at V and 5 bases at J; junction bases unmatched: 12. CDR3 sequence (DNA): TGTGCCAGCAGCCAGTTCCAACCGGGACAGAGTTATGGCTACACCTTC. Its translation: CASSQFQPGQSYGYTF.

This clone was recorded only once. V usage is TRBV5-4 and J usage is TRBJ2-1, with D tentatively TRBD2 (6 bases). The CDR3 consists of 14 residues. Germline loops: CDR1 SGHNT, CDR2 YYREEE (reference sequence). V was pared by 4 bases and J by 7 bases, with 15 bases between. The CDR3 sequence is CASSRDSGRNEQFF. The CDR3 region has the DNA TGTGCCAGCAGCCGGGACTCGGGTAGGAATGAGCAGTTCTTC.

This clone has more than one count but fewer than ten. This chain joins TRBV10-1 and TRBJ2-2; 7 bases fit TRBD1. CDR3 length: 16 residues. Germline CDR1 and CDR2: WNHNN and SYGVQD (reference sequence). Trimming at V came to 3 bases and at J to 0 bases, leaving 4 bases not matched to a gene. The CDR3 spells CASSEPQGSNTGELFF. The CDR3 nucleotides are TGCGCCAGCAGTGAACCACAGGGGTCGAACACCGGGGAGCTGTTTTTT.